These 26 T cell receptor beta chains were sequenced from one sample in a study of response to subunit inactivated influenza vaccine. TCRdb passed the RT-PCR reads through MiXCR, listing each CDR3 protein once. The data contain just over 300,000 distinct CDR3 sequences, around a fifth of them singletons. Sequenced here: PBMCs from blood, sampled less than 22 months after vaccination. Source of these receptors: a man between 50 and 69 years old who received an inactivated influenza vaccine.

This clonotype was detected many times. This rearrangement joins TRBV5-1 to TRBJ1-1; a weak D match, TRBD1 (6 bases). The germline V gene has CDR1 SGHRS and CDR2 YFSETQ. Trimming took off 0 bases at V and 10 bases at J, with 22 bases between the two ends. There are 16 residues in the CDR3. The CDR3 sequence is CASSLENGRGNGGAFF. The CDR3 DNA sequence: TGCGCCAGCAGCTTGGAAAACGGCAGGGGAAATGGGGGAGCTTTCTTT.

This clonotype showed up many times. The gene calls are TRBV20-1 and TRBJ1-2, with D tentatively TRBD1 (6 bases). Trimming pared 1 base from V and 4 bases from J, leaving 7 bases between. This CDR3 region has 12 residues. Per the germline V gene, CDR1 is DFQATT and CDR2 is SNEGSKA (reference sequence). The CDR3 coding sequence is TGCAGTGCTAGAGCCAGGGGCTATGGCTACACCTTC. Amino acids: CSARARGYGYTF.

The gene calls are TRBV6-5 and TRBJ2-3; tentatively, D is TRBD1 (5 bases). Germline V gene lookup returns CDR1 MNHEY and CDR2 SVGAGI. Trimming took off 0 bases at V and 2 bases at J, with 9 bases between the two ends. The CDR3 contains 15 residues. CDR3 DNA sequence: TGTGCCAGCAGTTACTCGACAGAGTACACAGATACGCAGTATTTT. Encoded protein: CASSYSTEYTDTQYF.

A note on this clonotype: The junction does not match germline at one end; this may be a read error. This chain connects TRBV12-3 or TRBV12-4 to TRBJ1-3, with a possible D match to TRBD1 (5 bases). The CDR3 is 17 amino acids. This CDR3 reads CACSPPGRGLSGNTIYF. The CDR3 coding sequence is TGTGCCTGCAGCCCTCCGGGGAGGGGACTATCTGGAAACACCATATATTTT.

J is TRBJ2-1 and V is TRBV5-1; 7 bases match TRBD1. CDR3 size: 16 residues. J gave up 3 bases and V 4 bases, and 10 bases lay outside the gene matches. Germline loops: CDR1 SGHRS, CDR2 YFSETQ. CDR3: CASSLLPGQSYNEQFF. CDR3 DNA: TGCGCCAGCAGCCTACTCCCGGGACAGAGCTACAATGAGCAGTTCTTC.

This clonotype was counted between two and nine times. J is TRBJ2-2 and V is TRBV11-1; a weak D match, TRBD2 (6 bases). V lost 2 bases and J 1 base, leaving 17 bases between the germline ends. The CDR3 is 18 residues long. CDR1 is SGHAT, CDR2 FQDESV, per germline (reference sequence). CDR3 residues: CASSLPPVRTKNTGELFF. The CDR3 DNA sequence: TGTGCCAGCAGCTTACCCCCCGTGAGGACTAAGAACACCGGGGAGCTGTTTTTT. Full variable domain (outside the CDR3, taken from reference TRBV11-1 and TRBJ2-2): EAEVAQSPRYKITEKSQAVAFWCDPISGHATLYWYRQILGQGPELLVQFQDESVVDDSQLPKDRFSAERLKGVDSTLKIQPAELGDSAMYLCASSLPPVRTKNTGELFFGEGSRLTVL.

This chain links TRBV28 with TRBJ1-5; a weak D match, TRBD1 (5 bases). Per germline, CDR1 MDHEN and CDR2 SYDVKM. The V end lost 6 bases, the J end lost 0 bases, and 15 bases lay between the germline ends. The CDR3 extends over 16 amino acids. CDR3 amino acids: CASRIWGGDSNQPQHF. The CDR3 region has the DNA TGTGCCAGCAGAATATGGGGGGGAGATAGCAATCAGCCCCAGCATTTT.

CDR3 nucleotide sequence: TGTGCCAGCTCACCTTCAACAGTGAACACTGAAGCTTTCTTT. Translating gives CASSPSTVNTEAFF. The chain uses TRBV18 and TRBJ1-1; no clear D gene. The germline V gene has CDR1 KGHSH and CDR2 LQKENI. CDR3 size: 14 residues. The germline V and J ends were trimmed by 3 bases and 0 bases, with 8 bases remaining between them.

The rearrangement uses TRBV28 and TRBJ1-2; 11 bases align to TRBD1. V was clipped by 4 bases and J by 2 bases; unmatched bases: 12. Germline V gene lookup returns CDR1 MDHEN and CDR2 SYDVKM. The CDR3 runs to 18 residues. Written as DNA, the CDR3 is TGTGCCAGCAGTTATCTCCGGGACAGGGGGAAGGAAAACTATGGCTACACCTTC. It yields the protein CASSYLRDRGKENYGYTF.

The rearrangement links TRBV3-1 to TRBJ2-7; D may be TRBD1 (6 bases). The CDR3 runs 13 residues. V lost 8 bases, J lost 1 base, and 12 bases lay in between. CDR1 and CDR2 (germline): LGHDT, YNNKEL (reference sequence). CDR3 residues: CASQHQGSYEQYF. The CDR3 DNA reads TGTGCCAGCCAACACCAGGGGTCCTACGAGCAGTACTTC.

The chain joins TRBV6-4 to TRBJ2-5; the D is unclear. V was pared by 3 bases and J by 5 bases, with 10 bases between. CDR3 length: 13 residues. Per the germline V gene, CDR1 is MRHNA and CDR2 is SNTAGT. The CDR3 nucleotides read TGTGCCAGCAGTGAGGCTCTCTGGGAGACCCAGTACTTC. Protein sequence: CASSEALWETQYF.

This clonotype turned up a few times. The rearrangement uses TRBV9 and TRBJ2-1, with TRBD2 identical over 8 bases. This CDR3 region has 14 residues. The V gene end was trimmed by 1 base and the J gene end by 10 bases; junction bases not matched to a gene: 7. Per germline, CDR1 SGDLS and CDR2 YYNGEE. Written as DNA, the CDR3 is TGTGCCAGCAGCGTAAGTATAGCGGGGCCCGAGCAGTTCTTC. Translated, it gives CASSVSIAGPEQFF.

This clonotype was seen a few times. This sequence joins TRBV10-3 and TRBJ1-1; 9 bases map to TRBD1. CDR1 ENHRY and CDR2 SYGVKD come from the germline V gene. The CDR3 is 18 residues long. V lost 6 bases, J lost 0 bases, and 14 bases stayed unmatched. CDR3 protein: CAISGQGPIPPMNTEAFF. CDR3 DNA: TGTGCCATCAGCGGACAGGGGCCAATCCCTCCTATGAACACTGAAGCTTTCTTT.

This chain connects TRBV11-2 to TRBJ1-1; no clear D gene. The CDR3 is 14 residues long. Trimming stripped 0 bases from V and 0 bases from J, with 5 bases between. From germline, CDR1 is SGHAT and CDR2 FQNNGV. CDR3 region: CASSLELMNTEAFF. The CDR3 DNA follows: TGTGCCAGCAGCTTAGAGCTCATGAACACTGAAGCTTTCTTT.

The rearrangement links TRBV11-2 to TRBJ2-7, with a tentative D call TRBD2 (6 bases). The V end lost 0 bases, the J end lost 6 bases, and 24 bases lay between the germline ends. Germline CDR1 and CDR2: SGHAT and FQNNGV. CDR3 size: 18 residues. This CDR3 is CASSLDRGGVGFWGEQYF. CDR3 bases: TGTGCCAGCAGCTTAGATCGAGGCGGGGTCGGGTTTTGGGGCGAGCAGTACTTC.

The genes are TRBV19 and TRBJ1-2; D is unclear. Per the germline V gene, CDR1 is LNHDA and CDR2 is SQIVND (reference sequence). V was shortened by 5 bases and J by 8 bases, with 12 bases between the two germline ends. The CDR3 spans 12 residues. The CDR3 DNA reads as TGTGCCAGTAGTTTTACGGAGAGCGGCTACACCTTC. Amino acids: CASSFTESGYTF.

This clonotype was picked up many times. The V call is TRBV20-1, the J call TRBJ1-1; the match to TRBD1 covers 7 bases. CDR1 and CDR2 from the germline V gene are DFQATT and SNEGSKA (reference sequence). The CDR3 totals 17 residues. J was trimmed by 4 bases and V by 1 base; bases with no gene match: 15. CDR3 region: CSARADLTGWFGTEAFF. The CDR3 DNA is TGCAGTGCTAGAGCCGACTTGACAGGGTGGTTTGGCACTGAAGCTTTCTTT.

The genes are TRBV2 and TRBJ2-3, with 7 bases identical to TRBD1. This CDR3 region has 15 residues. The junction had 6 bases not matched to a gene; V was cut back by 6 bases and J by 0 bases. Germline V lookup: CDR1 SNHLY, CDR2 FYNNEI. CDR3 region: CASRKQGSSTDTQYF. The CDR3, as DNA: TGTGCCAGCAGAAAACAGGGGTCCAGCACAGATACGCAGTATTTT.

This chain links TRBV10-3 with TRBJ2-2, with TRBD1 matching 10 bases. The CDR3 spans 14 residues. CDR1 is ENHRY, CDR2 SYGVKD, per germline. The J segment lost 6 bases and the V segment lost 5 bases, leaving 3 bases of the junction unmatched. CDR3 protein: CAISPGQGPGELFF. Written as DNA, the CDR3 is TGTGCCATCAGTCCGGGACAGGGGCCCGGGGAGCTGTTTTTT.

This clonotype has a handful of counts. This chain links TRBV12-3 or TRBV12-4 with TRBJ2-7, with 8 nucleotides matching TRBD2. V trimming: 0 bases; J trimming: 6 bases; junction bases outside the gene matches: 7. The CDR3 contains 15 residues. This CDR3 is CASSLAAGVLGEQYF. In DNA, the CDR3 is TGTGCCAGCAGTTTAGCAGCGGGAGTTCTAGGCGAGCAGTACTTC.

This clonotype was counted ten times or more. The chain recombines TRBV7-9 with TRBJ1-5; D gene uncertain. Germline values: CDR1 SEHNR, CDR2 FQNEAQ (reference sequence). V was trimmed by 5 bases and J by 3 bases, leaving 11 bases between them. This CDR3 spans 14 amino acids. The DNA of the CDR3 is TGTGCCAGCAGCACCGCCCGGATCAATCAGCCCCAGCATTTT. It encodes CASSTARINQPQHF. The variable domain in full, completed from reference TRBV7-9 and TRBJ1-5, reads DTGVSQNPRHKITKRGQNVTFRCDPISEHNRLYWYRQTLGQGPEFLTYFQNEAQLEKSRLLSDRFSAERPKGSFSTLEIQRTEQGDSAMYLCASSTARINQPQHFGDGTRLSIL.

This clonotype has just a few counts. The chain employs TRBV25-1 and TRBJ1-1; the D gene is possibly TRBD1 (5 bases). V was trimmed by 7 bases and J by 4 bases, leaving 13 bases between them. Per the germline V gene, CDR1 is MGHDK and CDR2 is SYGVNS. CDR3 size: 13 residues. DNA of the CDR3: TGTGCCAGCACCGGGACTGCCTTCACTGAAGCTTTCTTT. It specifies CASTGTAFTEAFF.

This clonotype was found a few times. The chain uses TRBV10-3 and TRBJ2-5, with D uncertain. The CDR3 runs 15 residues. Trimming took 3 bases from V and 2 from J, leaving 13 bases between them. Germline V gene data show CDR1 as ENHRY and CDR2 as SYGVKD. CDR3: CAISDGWQTQETQYF. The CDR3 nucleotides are TGTGCCATCAGTGATGGATGGCAGACACAAGAGACCCAGTACTTC.

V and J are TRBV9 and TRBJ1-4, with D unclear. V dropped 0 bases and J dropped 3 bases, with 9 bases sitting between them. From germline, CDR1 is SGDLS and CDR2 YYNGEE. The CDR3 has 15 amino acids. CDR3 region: CASSVDRGSNEKLFF. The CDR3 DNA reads TGTGCCAGCAGCGTAGATCGGGGTTCTAATGAAAAACTGTTTTTT.

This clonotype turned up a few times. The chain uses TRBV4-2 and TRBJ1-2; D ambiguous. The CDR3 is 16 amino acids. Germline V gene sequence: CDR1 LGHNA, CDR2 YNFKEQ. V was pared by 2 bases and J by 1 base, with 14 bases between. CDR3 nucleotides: TGTGCCAGCAGCCAATCTATGGGTACCGATAACTATGGCTACACCTTC. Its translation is CASSQSMGTDNYGYTF.

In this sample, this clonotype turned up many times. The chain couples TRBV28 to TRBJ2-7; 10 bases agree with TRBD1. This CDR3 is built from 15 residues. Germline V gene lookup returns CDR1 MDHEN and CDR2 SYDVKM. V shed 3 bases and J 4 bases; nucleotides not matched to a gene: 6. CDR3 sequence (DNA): TGTGCCAGCAGTTTGGCGACAGGGGGCATTTACGAGCAGTACTTC. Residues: CASSLATGGIYEQYF.